Listed here are 18 T cell receptor beta chains from one sample, sequenced in a study of human T cells and chemical hapten exposure. This sample's time point: pre-sensitization, week 0. Treatment indicated: therapeutic diphenylcyclopropenone sensitization with weekly scalp DPC. One entry per CDR3 protein results from TCRdb running MiXCR on the RACE reads. The sample records nearly 110,000 distinct CDR3 sequences, roughly 12% being singletons. Material: whole blood, obtained in connection with sensitization to the hapten diphenylcyclopropenone (DPC). These TCRs come from a woman aged 50 to 60 with alopecia areata. Some clones in this sample may be carry-over from other donors' samples.

This chain links TRBV18 with TRBJ2-7; D might be TRBD2 (5 bases). The CDR3 sequence is 13 residues long. The V end lost 6 bases, the J end lost 4 bases, and 13 bases lay between the germline ends. Germline V gene lookup returns CDR1 KGHSH and CDR2 LQKENI. Here the CDR3 DNA reads TGTGCCAGCTCCCAAAGGACTGATTACGAGCAGTACTTC. Its translation: CASSQRTDYEQYF.

This clonotype was counted only a few times. The J gene is TRBJ2-7, the V gene TRBV3-1, with 10 nucleotides matching TRBD2. The CDR3 extends over 17 amino acids. Germline V gene lookup returns CDR1 LGHDT and CDR2 YNNKEL (reference sequence). The V segment lost 0 bases and the J segment 5 bases; nucleotides outside the gene matches: 10. CDR3 nucleotide sequence: TGTGCCAGCAGCCAAGATAGGCTAGCGGGAGTGAACGACGAGCAGTACTTC. This codes for CASSQDRLAGVNDEQYF.

This clonotype was seen a few times. The rearrangement uses TRBV18 and TRBJ1-6; weak D call: TRBD1 (6 bases). The CDR3 has 13 residues. Germline V gene data show CDR1 as KGHSH and CDR2 as LQKENI. V lost 5 bases and J lost 8, with 10 bases in between. CDR3 in amino acids: CASSTRQDSPLHF. The CDR3 DNA reads as TGTGCCAGCTCAACTCGACAGGATTCACCCCTCCACTTT. The entire variable domain, with the rest obtained from reference TRBV18 and TRBJ1-6, is as follows: NAGVMQNPRHLVRRRGQEARLRCSPMKGHSHVYWYRQLPEEGLKFMVYLQKENIIDESGMPKERFSAEFPKEGPSILRIQQVVRGDSAAYFCASSTRQDSPLHFGNGTRLTVT.

The chain has TRBV5-1 and TRBJ2-7; D call uncertain. Germline assignment: CDR1 SGHRS and CDR2 YFSETQ. Trimming pared 0 bases from V and 0 bases from J, leaving 4 bases between. There are 13 residues in the CDR3. The CDR3 spells CASSLDLSYEQYF. The CDR3 region has the DNA TGCGCCAGCAGCTTGGACCTCTCCTACGAGCAGTACTTC.

In this sample, this clonotype turned up a few times. This sequence joins TRBV4-1 and TRBJ1-1; D is possibly TRBD1 (6 bases). The ends were cut back, 5 bases at V and 0 bases at J, with 13 bases in the middle. Germline V CDR1 and CDR2: MGHRA, YSYEKL. The CDR3 totals 15 residues. This CDR3 reads CASSEGGAMNTEAFF. CDR3 coding DNA: TGCGCCAGCAGCGAAGGGGGAGCCATGAACACTGAAGCTTTCTTT.

Many counts were recorded for this clonotype. This sequence joins TRBV7-9 and TRBJ1-2; the D gene is possibly TRBD1 (5 bases). From germline, CDR1 is SEHNR and CDR2 FQNEAQ (reference sequence). The CDR3 loop spans 15 amino acids. V was cut by 0 bases and J by 4 bases, with 12 bases left in between. In DNA form, the CDR3 reads TGTGCCAGCAGCTTAGCGAAGCCAGGGAGCTATGGCTACACCTTC. Translation: CASSLAKPGSYGYTF.

This clonotype has just a few counts. This rearrangement joins TRBV7-8 to TRBJ2-7; perhaps TRBD2 as D (7 bases). Germline V gene sequence: CDR1 SGHVS, CDR2 FQNEAQ. V was pared by 4 bases and J by 2 bases, with 15 bases between. This CDR3 is built from 15 residues. The CDR3 region is CASSSIGGGAYEQYF. CDR3 DNA sequence: TGTGCCAGCAGCTCGATAGGGGGGGGAGCCTACGAGCAGTACTTC.

There are many counts of this clonotype. The J gene is TRBJ2-5, the V gene TRBV3-1; D remains ambiguous. The CDR3 contains 15 residues. Germline V CDR1 and CDR2: LGHDT, YNNKEL (reference sequence). V shed 2 bases and J shed 0 bases, with 10 bases lying between them. CDR3 nucleotides: TGTGCCAGCAGCCAAAAAACGGCGTACCAAGAGACCCAGTACTTC. Translated: CASSQKTAYQETQYF.

The chain's CDR3 is CASSQTTGYDYGYTF. In nucleotides, the CDR3 is TGTGCCAGCAGCCAAACAACAGGGTACGACTATGGCTACACCTTC. The genes are TRBV9 and TRBJ1-2; tentatively, D is TRBD1 (6 bases). The CDR3 sequence is 15 residues long. The germline CDR1 and CDR2 sequences are SGDLS and YYNGEE. V was cut by 4 bases and J by 3 bases, with 16 bases left in between.

This chain connects TRBV27 to TRBJ2-7; 9 bases match TRBD1. The CDR3 covers 13 residues. Per the germline V gene, CDR1 is MNHEY and CDR2 is SMNVEV (reference sequence). Germline trimming cut 6 bases from V and 5 bases from J; bases unmatched to any gene: 5. The CDR3 reads CASRGTGFNEQYF. The CDR3 nucleotides are TGTGCCAGCAGGGGGACAGGGTTCAACGAGCAGTACTTC.

This clonotype was seen a few times. The gene calls are TRBV11-2 and TRBJ2-3, with D perhaps matching TRBD1 or TRBD2 (5 bases each). The germline gives CDR1 SGHAT, CDR2 FQNNGV. Between the trimmed V and J ends, which lost 1 base and 3 bases, there was a span of 17 bases. CDR3 length: 17 amino acids. DNA for the CDR3: TGTGCCAGCAGCTTAGTCTGGATTAGCGAGGGGACAGATACGCAGTATTTT. Amino acids: CASSLVWISEGTDTQYF. Full variable domain (remainder filled in from reference TRBV11-2 and TRBJ2-3): EAGVAQSPRYKIIEKRQSVAFWCNPISGHATLYWYQQILGQGPKLLIQFQNNGVVDDSQLPKDRFSAERLKGVDSTLKIQPAKLEDSAVYLCASSLVWISEGTDTQYFGPGTRLTVL.

In regard to this clonotype: A much larger clone sits a single nucleotide away, making a read error possible. In this CDR3 the conserved last residue, phenylalanine or tryptophan, is missing, so a read error is likely. V and J are TRBV7-9 and TRBJ1-1; the match to TRBD1 covers 7 bases. The CDR3 sequence is 14 residues long. The J segment lost 0 bases and the V segment lost 8 bases, leaving 6 bases of the junction unmatched. Germline-derived CDR1 and CDR2 are SEHNR and FQNEAQ (reference sequence). In DNA form, the CDR3 reads TGTGCCAGCCACAGGGGTCCCATGAACACTGAAGCTTTCTCT. This gives the protein CASHRGPMNTEAFS.

V is TRBV6-1 and J is TRBJ1-1; no clear D gene. The CDR3 is made up of 13 amino acids. From germline, CDR1 is MNHNS and CDR2 SASEGT. Trimming removed 5 bases at V and 4 bases at J, with 11 bases between. This CDR3 reads CASSPGLSTEAFF. CDR3 in DNA: TGTGCCAGCAGTCCGGGTCTCAGCACTGAAGCTTTCTTT.

The chain is built from TRBV10-1 and TRBJ2-1, with D unclear. There are 12 residues in the CDR3. V dropped 5 bases and J dropped 10 bases, with 12 bases sitting between them. Germline V gene sequence: CDR1 WNHNN, CDR2 SYGVQD (reference sequence). The CDR3 DNA follows: TGCGCCAGCAGTCAGGCTCGTGGCGAGCAGTTCTTC. Protein product: CASSQARGEQFF.

This clonotype was counted a few times. V and J are TRBV6-5 and TRBJ1-2, with TRBD1 identical over 7 bases. With V trimmed by 9 bases and J by 6 bases, 4 bases remained unmatched. The CDR3 has 11 residues. Germline V gene sequence: CDR1 MNHEY, CDR2 SVGAGI. The CDR3 region is CASATGNGYTF. Here the CDR3 DNA reads TGTGCCAGTGCGACAGGGAATGGCTACACCTTC.

On this clonotype itself: This may arise from a read error, as a much more abundant clone is one base away. The chain links TRBV7-9 to TRBJ1-3; tentative D call: TRBD1 (6 bases). This CDR3 has 15 residues. Germline CDR1 SEHNR, CDR2 FQNEAQ (reference sequence). CDR3 in DNA: TGTGCCAGCAGCTTTGACAGGTTCTCTGGAAACACCATATTTTTT. It specifies CASSFDRFSGNTIFF.

This clonotype has just a few counts. J is TRBJ2-5 and V is TRBV7-2; maybe TRBD2 (6 bases). With 3 bases removed from V and 4 bases from J, the gap between germline ends came to 18 bases. Germline CDR1 reads SGHTA; CDR2 reads FQGNSA. The CDR3 contains 16 residues. This chain's CDR3 is CASSFSTRRLPETQYF. For the CDR3, the DNA is TGTGCCAGCAGCTTTTCGACTAGAAGGTTGCCAGAGACCCAGTACTTC.

This clonotype was observed many times. The genes are TRBV6-6 and TRBJ1-4, with D maybe TRBD1 (5 bases). V lost 5 bases and J 7 bases, leaving 14 bases between the germline ends. CDR3 length: 14 residues. Germline lookup yields CDR1 MNHNY and CDR2 SVGAGI (reference sequence). In DNA, the CDR3 is TGTGCCAGCAGTGAGGGGCTCACTCTTGAAAAACTGTTTTTT. Translation: CASSEGLTLEKLFF.